The next 32 T cell receptor beta chains were all read from a single sample in a study of beta chain features in type 1 diabetes (dated 2018 in TCRdb). Receptors were amplified or captured by the immunoSEQ multiplex PCR assay. The entire amount of isolated RNA was reverse transcribed using the High Capacity cDNA Reverse Transcription Kit, so the sequenced TCRB transcripts were expressed ones. TCRdb took this table from immuneACCESS and kept in-frame rearrangements with V and J called. Such tables lack part of the clones; where checked against another copy, unresolved V genes explain under half of the gap, and the rest is unexplained. The sample records over 500,000 clones, roughly 16% of which are singletons. The top ten clonotypes cover under 0.095% of the sample. Sequenced sample: naive CD4+ T cells from blood. The cell subset or site label here, explained by the study, means: true naive CD4+ T cells. The receptors were gathered from a man between 18 and 29 years old in good health.

J is TRBJ1-2 and V is TRBV19; TRBD1 might be the D (5 bases). Trimming took off 5 bases at V and 7 bases at J, with 17 bases between the two ends. Germline CDR1 and CDR2: LNHDA and SQIVND (reference sequence). The CDR3 consists of 14 residues. The CDR3 spells CASSEGARMAGYTF. The CDR3 nucleotides read TGTGCCAGTAGTGAAGGGGCGAGGATGGCTGGCTACACCTTC.

The chain employs TRBV7-3 and TRBJ2-1, with 11 bases aligning to TRBD2. The germline V gene encodes CDR1 SGHTA and CDR2 FQGTGA. This CDR3 has 19 amino acids. V was pared by 5 bases and J by 0 bases, with 12 bases of the junction left unmatched. CDR3: CASSQSVNLAGGSYNEQFF. The CDR3 DNA sequence: TGTGCCAGCAGCCAATCGGTTAACCTAGCGGGGGGCTCCTACAATGAGCAGTTCTTC.

This clone was seen more than once but under ten times. The identical CDR3 is also encoded by other nucleotide sequences in the sample. The chain has TRBV9 and TRBJ2-1, with 8 bases lining up with TRBD2. The CDR3 totals 15 residues. The germline CDR1 and CDR2 sequences are SGDLS and YYNGEE. The J segment lost 4 bases and the V segment lost 2 bases, leaving 5 bases of the junction unmatched. The CDR3 sequence: CASSVASGLYNEQFF. The CDR3 nucleotides are TGTGCCAGCAGCGTGGCTAGCGGGCTTTACAATGAGCAGTTCTTC.

This clone was counted between two and nine times. The chain has TRBV2 and TRBJ1-6; the match to TRBD1 covers 9 bases. With 8 bases clipped from V and 8 bases from J, the junction kept 19 bases outside the gene matches. This CDR3 has 18 amino acids. Germline CDR1 and CDR2: SNHLY and FYNNEI. The CDR3 DNA reads TGTGCCAGCGAAGGGGATTTCGCGGACAGGGGAGGGTATTCACCCCTCCACTTT. It translates to CASEGDFADRGGYSPLHF.

This chain connects TRBV7-2 to TRBJ2-7; D remains ambiguous. Germline CDR1 and CDR2: SGHTA and FQGNSA. The V and J ends lost 4 bases and 4 bases respectively, with 8 bases between them. This CDR3 contains 12 residues. Here the CDR3 reads CASSCRRYEQYF. For the CDR3, the DNA is TGTGCCAGCAGCTGCCGTAGGTACGAGCAGTACTTC.

The chain carries TRBV4-2 and TRBJ1-1; D is ambiguous. The CDR3 is made up of 13 amino acids. V was shortened by 0 bases and J by 8 bases, with 10 bases between the two germline ends. From germline, CDR1 is LGHNA and CDR2 YNFKEQ. As DNA, the CDR3 is TGTGCCAGCAGCCAAGATCGGGATTCGGAAGCTTTCTTT. This codes for CASSQDRDSEAFF.

The V gene is TRBV28, the J gene TRBJ2-5, with D tentatively TRBD2 (6 bases). The CDR3 length is 13 residues. Per germline, CDR1 MDHEN and CDR2 SYDVKM. V lost 6 bases and J 5 bases, leaving 13 bases between the germline ends. The CDR3 DNA follows: TGTGCCAGCAGCTTCCCTCGGGGGGAGACCCAGTACTTC. Residues: CASSFPRGETQYF. The full variable domain, with the rest looked up from reference TRBV28 and TRBJ2-5, is DVKVTQSSRYLVKRTGEKVFLECVQDMDHENMFWYRQDPGLGLRLIYFSYDVKMKEKGDIPEGYSVSREKKERFSLILESASTNQTSMYLCASSFPRGETQYFGPGTRLLVL.

The chain recombines TRBV5-1 with TRBJ2-3, with D maybe TRBD1 (5 bases). This CDR3 has 14 residues. Per germline, CDR1 SGHRS and CDR2 YFSETQ. V shed 6 bases and J shed 0 bases, with 11 bases lying between them. The CDR3 coding sequence is TGCGCCAGCAAGGGGCGAGCTAGCACAGATACGCAGTATTTT. Its protein product is CASKGRASTDTQYF. The entire variable domain, with the rest obtained from reference TRBV5-1 and TRBJ2-3, is as follows: KAGVTQTPRYLIKTRGQQVTLSCSPISGHRSVSWYQQTPGQGLQFLFEYFSETQRNKGNFPGRFSGRQFSNSRSEMNVSTLELGDSALYLCASKGRASTDTQYFGPGTRLTVL.

This clone has a handful of counts. Other nucleotide sequences from this sample produce the same CDR3. CDR3 sequence reads: CASSLQSYEQYF. The CDR3 DNA follows: TGCGCCAGCAGCTTACAGTCCTACGAGCAGTACTTC. The genes are TRBV5-1 and TRBJ2-7; D gene uncertain. CDR1 and CDR2 from the germline V gene are SGHRS and YFSETQ. The CDR3 has 12 amino acids. The V end lost 2 bases, the J end lost 1 base, and 4 bases lay between the germline ends.

This clone was observed a few times. The J gene is TRBJ1-6, the V gene TRBV10-3, with 11 bases identical to TRBD1. Germline V lookup: CDR1 ENHRY, CDR2 SYGVKD. Trimming cost V 6 bases and J 10 bases; bases outside gene matches: 11. This CDR3 has 16 residues. The CDR3 nucleotides are TGTGCCATCAGGGAGGACAGGGGGCGGAATAGATCACCCCTCCACTTT. Amino acids: CAIREDRGRNRSPLHF.

Comment on this clone: At one of its ends the junction is not consistent with the germline gene, which may arise from a read error. The CDR3 nucleotides read TGTACCAGCAGCGTAGAGGGGAGAGCGGAGCAGTACTTC. Translated, it gives CTSSVEGRAEQYF. The chain is built from TRBV9 and TRBJ2-7, with D possibly called TRBD1 or TRBD2 (5 bases each). The CDR3 has 13 amino acids. Germline lookup yields CDR1 SGDLS and CDR2 YYNGEE.

This clone turned up a few times. This specimen includes other DNA sequences encoding the same CDR3. This chain joins TRBV18 and TRBJ2-5; TRBD1 matches at 10 bases. The CDR3 totals 14 residues. V shed 4 bases, J shed 2 bases, and the junction held 1 base outside the gene matches. Germline loops: CDR1 KGHSH, CDR2 LQKENI. The CDR3 coding sequence is TGTGCCAGCTCACTGGGACAGGGGCAAGAGACCCAGTACTTC. Protein sequence: CASSLGQGQETQYF. Combining the CDR3 with reference TRBV18 and TRBJ2-5 gives the whole variable domain NAGVMQNPRHLVRRRGQEARLRCSPMKGHSHVYWYRQLPEEGLKFMVYLQKENIIDESGMPKERFSAEFPKEGPSILRIQQVVRGDSAAYFCASSLGQGQETQYFGPGTRLLVL.

This chain links TRBV5-4 with TRBJ1-6; D may be TRBD1 (6 bases). V gave up 1 base and J gave up 6 bases, with 14 bases separating them. Per germline, CDR1 SGHNT and CDR2 YYREEE (reference sequence). The CDR3 contains 16 residues. The CDR3 region has the DNA TGTGCCAGCAGCTTGAATCACGGACAGTCTAATTCACCCCTCCACTTT. Amino acid sequence: CASSLNHGQSNSPLHF.

This clone was observed many times. The chain has TRBV7-2 and TRBJ2-5; D possibly corresponds to TRBD2 (6 bases). Trimming removed 4 bases at V and 5 bases at J, with 14 bases between. The germline CDR1 and CDR2 sequences are SGHTA and FQGNSA. The CDR3 loop spans 14 amino acids. The CDR3 region is CASSSGTGAETQYF. As DNA, the CDR3 is TGTGCCAGCAGCTCCGGGACTGGGGCGGAGACCCAGTACTTC.

The rearrangement links TRBV29-1 to TRBJ2-7; possible D gene TRBD2, 5 bases. CDR1 and CDR2 (germline): SQVTM, ANQGSEA. CDR3 length: 13 amino acids. V lost 4 bases, J lost 0 bases, and 10 bases lay in between. This chain's CDR3 is CSVAGIPSYEQYF. The CDR3 DNA reads as TGCAGCGTTGCGGGAATACCCTCCTACGAGCAGTACTTC.

In regard to this clone: At the DNA level, this CDR3 is encoded by other sequences in the same sample as well. This chain joins TRBV7-2 and TRBJ2-7; D is undetermined. The CDR3 runs to 13 residues. Trimming removed 4 bases from V and 2 bases from J, with 9 bases in between. CDR1 is SGHTA, CDR2 FQGNSA, per germline. CDR3 amino acids: CASSSRLAYEQYF. CDR3 nucleotide sequence: TGTGCCAGCAGCTCCCGCCTCGCCTACGAGCAGTACTTC.

This clone has more than one count but fewer than ten. The rearrangement joins TRBV30 to TRBJ2-4; 8 nucleotides match TRBD2. Per germline, CDR1 GTSNPN and CDR2 SVGIG (reference sequence). This CDR3 is built from 14 residues. Trimming took 4 bases from V and 3 from J; bases not matched to a gene: 5. CDR3 sequence: CAWNGGVRKNIQYF. In DNA form, the CDR3 reads TGTGCCTGGAACGGGGGGGTCCGCAAAAACATTCAGTACTTC.

V usage is TRBV28 and J usage is TRBJ1-3; D uncertain. Looked up from germline, CDR1 is MDHEN and CDR2 is SYDVKM. CDR3 length: 15 amino acids. The germline V and J ends were trimmed by 4 bases and 0 bases, with 10 bases remaining between them. The CDR3 sequence is CASSWVQSSGNTIYF. CDR3 sequence (DNA): TGTGCCAGCAGTTGGGTACAGAGCTCTGGAAACACCATATATTTT.

This clone was seen a few times. The chain combines TRBV7-9 with TRBJ1-5; unclear D gene. Germline V gene data show CDR1 as SEHNR and CDR2 as FQNEAQ (reference sequence). This CDR3 has 12 amino acids. Trimming took 1 base from V and 6 from J, leaving 4 bases between them. Here the CDR3 reads CASSLEVQPQHF. CDR3 DNA sequence: TGTGCCAGCAGCTTAGAAGTTCAGCCCCAGCATTTT.

The rearrangement links TRBV21-1 to TRBJ2-1. TRBV21-1 is flagged as a pseudogene. The CDR3 is 15 residues long. In DNA form, the CDR3 reads TGTGCCAGCAACCGGACCTACAGCTCCTACAATGAGCAGTTCTTC. Protein sequence: CASNRTYSSYNEQFF.

The CDR3 region has the DNA TGCGCCAGCAGCTTGGTCGGGCCGTCTAACTATGGCTACACCTTC. Protein product: CASSLVGPSNYGYTF. The chain has TRBV5-1 and TRBJ1-2; D unclear. CDR3 length: 15 residues. Germline loops: CDR1 SGHRS, CDR2 YFSETQ. The ends were cut back, 0 bases at V and 0 bases at J, with 9 bases in the middle.

This clone was seen repeatedly, ten times or more. J is TRBJ2-4 and V is TRBV11-2, with D perhaps matching TRBD1 (6 bases). The length of the CDR3 is 16 residues. With 5 bases removed from V and 0 bases from J, the gap between germline ends came to 14 bases. CDR1 is SGHAT and CDR2 is FQNNGV in the germline V gene. The CDR3 protein is CASSPPDSLAKNIQYF. The CDR3 DNA reads TGTGCCAGCAGCCCACCGGACAGTCTAGCCAAAAACATTCAGTACTTC.

The chain has TRBV7-3 and TRBJ2-3; 13 bases map to TRBD2. The germline V gene encodes CDR1 SGHTA and CDR2 FQGTGA. After removal of 5 bases from V and 3 bases from J, the junction contained 5 bases not matched to a gene. The CDR3 runs 16 residues. For the CDR3, the DNA is TGTGCCAGCAGCACTGGGACTAGCGGGGCGACAGATACGCAGTATTTT. Protein: CASSTGTSGATDTQYF.

This clone was detected only a few times. The V and J genes are TRBV10-3 and TRBJ2-1; D possibly matches TRBD1 or TRBD2 (6 bases each). CDR1 is ENHRY, CDR2 SYGVKD, per germline. This CDR3 is built from 18 residues. V lost 3 bases to trimming and J lost 0 bases, with 18 bases between them. The CDR3 spells CAISDRGHAGTSYNEQFF. In DNA, the CDR3 is TGTGCCATCAGTGACAGGGGCCACGCGGGGACCTCCTACAATGAGCAGTTCTTC.

CDR3 region: CASSHPGLAGDWGRTDTQYF. CDR3 coding DNA: TGCGCCAGCAGCCATCCGGGACTAGCGGGAGATTGGGGTCGGACAGATACGCAGTATTTT. The gene calls are TRBV4-1 and TRBJ2-3; 14 bases match TRBD2. The J segment lost 3 bases and the V segment lost 3 bases, leaving 14 bases of the junction unmatched. CDR3 length equals 20 residues. The germline CDR1 and CDR2 sequences are MGHRA and YSYEKL.

This clone was detected a few times. J is TRBJ2-1 and V is TRBV28, with 7 bases lining up with TRBD2. V lost 8 bases and J lost 0; bases outside the gene matches: 7. The germline gives CDR1 MDHEN, CDR2 SYDVKM. This CDR3 is 15 amino acids long. CDR3 region: CASDGGGRSYNEQFF. The CDR3 nucleotides read TGTGCCAGCGACGGCGGGGGTCGCTCCTACAATGAGCAGTTCTTC. Supplemented by reference TRBV28 and TRBJ2-1, the full variable domain reads DVKVTQSSRYLVKRTGEKVFLECVQDMDHENMFWYRQDPGLGLRLIYFSYDVKMKEKGDIPEGYSVSREKKERFSLILESASTNQTSMYLCASDGGGRSYNEQFFGPGTRLTVL.

This clone was seen a handful of times. The same CDR3 also results from other DNA sequences found in this sample. The chain joins TRBV7-3 to TRBJ2-3; maybe TRBD1 (5 bases). The CDR3 totals 13 residues. Deletions cut 3 bases from V and 3 bases from J, with 7 bases between. Germline V gene sequence: CDR1 SGHTA, CDR2 FQGTGA. The CDR3 loop reads CASSFSGTDTQYF. CDR3 DNA: TGTGCCAGCAGCTTCTCAGGGACAGATACGCAGTATTTT.

This clone was observed a few times. The V gene is TRBV7-2, the J gene TRBJ2-4; D possibly corresponds to TRBD2 (6 bases). This CDR3 has 14 residues. With 2 bases removed from V and 8 bases from J, the gap between germline ends came to 13 bases. Germline V gene sequence: CDR1 SGHTA, CDR2 FQGNSA. This chain's CDR3 is CASSLRREADIQYF. For the CDR3, the DNA is TGTGCCAGCAGCTTAAGGAGGGAAGCGGACATTCAGTACTTC.

Regarding this clone: This same CDR3 is encoded by further DNA sequences in the sample. The chain employs TRBV5-1 and TRBJ2-2, with D unclear. V gave up 0 bases and J gave up 2 bases, with 5 bases separating them. Looked up from germline, CDR1 is SGHRS and CDR2 is YFSETQ. The CDR3 totals 14 residues. The CDR3 sequence: CASSLALNTGELFF. In nucleotides, the CDR3 is TGCGCCAGCAGCTTGGCGCTAAACACCGGGGAGCTGTTTTTT.

The chain is built from TRBV7-9 and TRBJ1-5; D not resolved. The CDR3 spans 15 residues. V lost 1 base and J lost 0, with 7 bases in between. Germline V lookup: CDR1 SEHNR, CDR2 FQNEAQ (reference sequence). CDR3 sequence reads: CASSLGQDSNQPQHF. In DNA form, the CDR3 reads TGTGCCAGCAGCTTAGGCCAGGATAGCAATCAGCCCCAGCATTTT. Drawing the rest from reference TRBV7-9 and TRBJ1-5, the complete variable domain is DTGVSQNPRHKITKRGQNVTFRCDPISEHNRLYWYRQTLGQGPEFLTYFQNEAQLEKSRLLSDRFSAERPKGSFSTLEIQRTEQGDSAMYLCASSLGQDSNQPQHFGDGTRLSIL.

The chain combines TRBV5-1 with TRBJ2-7; 7 nucleotides align to TRBD2. The germline CDR1 and CDR2 sequences are SGHRS and YFSETQ. The CDR3 covers 15 residues. Germline trimming cut 2 bases from V and 2 bases from J; bases unmatched to any gene: 7. CDR3 protein: CASSLIRTRTYEQYF. The CDR3 nucleotides are TGCGCCAGCAGCTTAATCCGGACTAGGACCTACGAGCAGTACTTC.

This clone was observed a few times. The chain has TRBV7-2 and TRBJ1-1; 8 bases fit TRBD1. V dropped 3 bases and J dropped 1; count of bases not matched to a gene: 1. The CDR3 has 14 residues. Germline loops: CDR1 SGHTA, CDR2 FQGNSA. The CDR3 protein is CASSFGQGNTEAFF. In DNA form, the CDR3 reads TGTGCCAGCAGCTTTGGACAGGGGAACACTGAAGCTTTCTTT.